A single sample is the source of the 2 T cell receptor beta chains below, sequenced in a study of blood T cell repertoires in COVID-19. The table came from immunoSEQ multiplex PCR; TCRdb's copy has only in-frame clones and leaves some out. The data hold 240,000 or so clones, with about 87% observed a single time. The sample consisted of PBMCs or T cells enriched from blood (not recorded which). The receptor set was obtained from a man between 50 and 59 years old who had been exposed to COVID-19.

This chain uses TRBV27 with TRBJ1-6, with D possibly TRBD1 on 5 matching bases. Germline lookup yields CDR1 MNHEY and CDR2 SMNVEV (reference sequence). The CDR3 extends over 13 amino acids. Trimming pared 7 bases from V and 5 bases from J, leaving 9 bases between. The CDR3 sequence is CASNSRDNSPLHF. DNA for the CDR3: TGTGCCAGCAATTCCAGGGATAATTCACCCCTCCACTTT.

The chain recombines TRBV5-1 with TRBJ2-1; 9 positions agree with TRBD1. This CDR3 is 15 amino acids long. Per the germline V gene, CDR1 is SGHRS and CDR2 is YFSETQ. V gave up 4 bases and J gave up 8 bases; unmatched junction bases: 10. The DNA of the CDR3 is TGCGCCAGCAGCAGCGGGACAGGGACCGGCTATGAGCAGTTCTTC. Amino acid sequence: CASSSGTGTGYEQFF.